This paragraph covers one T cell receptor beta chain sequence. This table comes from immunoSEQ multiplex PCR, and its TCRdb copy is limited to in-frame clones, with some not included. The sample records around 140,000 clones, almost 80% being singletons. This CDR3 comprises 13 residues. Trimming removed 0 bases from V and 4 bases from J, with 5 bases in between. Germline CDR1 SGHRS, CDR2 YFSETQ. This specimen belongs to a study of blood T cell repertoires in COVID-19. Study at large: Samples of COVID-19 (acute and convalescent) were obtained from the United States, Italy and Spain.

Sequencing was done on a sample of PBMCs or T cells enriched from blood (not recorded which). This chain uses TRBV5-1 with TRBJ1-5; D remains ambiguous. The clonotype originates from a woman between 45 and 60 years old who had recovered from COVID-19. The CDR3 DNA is TGCGCCAGCAGCTTGGCCGGGAATCAGCCCCAGCATTTT. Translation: CASSLAGNQPQHF.